This paragraph reports one TCR beta chain. The antigen is undetermined. The source of the sample is a study of T cell responses to AZD1222 COVID-19 vaccine. The CDR3 extends over 13 amino acids. Germline V CDR1 and CDR2: SGHTA, FQGNSA. Trimming pared 1 base from V and 5 bases from J, leaving 6 bases between. Study-level findings and limits: Among the donors, most were white British and more were female, and clonal diversity was possibly underestimated.

Generated by immunoSEQ multiplex PCR, the TCRdb table keeps only in-frame clones and is missing some. The sample carries 160,000 or so clones, around 90% recorded once. This specimen was peripheral blood, taken on day 0 of MenACWY control vaccination. The J gene is TRBJ1-5, the V gene TRBV7-2; no definite D call. The source of this sequence is an adult in good health. The CDR3 spells CASSLVDDQPQHF. The CDR3 region has the DNA TGTGCCAGCAGCTTAGTTGATGATCAGCCCCAGCATTTT.